This T cell receptor beta chain was retrieved from a study of cytomegalovirus exposure and HLA in healthy donors. Notes on the study in general: Some 150 TCR beta chains were listed as cytomegalovirus-associated. Usually a TCR sequence was rare, but some public TCRs were found in many donors. Clusters of TCRs from the first cohort tended to co-occur in the 90 to 150 validation repertoires (as a later analysis found).

The assay was immunoSEQ multiplex PCR, and TCRdb's table has in-frame clones only and misses some. The sample lists under 250,000 clones; about 81% were seen once. This clone has a handful of counts. Its antigen is not identified. Sequencing was carried out using PBMCs. This receptor was taken from a woman aged 25-40 years in good health and CMV-seronegative.

In DNA form, the CDR3 reads TGTGCCAGCAGCTTCGCCCAGGGGCTAGCCTACGAGCAGTACTTC. It codes for CASSFAQGLAYEQYF. This sequence joins TRBV7-3 and TRBJ2-7; maybe TRBD1 (6 bases). The CDR3 length is 15 residues. From germline, CDR1 is SGHTA and CDR2 FQGTGA. V lost 3 bases and J lost 2, with 14 bases in between.